These 4 T cell receptor beta chains share one sample of origin, sequenced in a study of cytomegalovirus exposure and HLA in healthy donors. With 60 Vbeta and 13 Jbeta primers, the PCR was carried out. Libraries were prepared by immunoSEQ multiplex PCR; TCRdb keeps only in-frame clonotypes and omits some of them. The data contain 85,000 to 100,000 clones, more than 75% of them singletons. The sequenced sample was PBMCs. The receptors were gathered from a young man in good health and CMV-seropositive.

With respect to this clone: One end of the junction varies from germline; a read error may be responsible. The V call is TRBV23-1, the J call TRBJ2-3; D is undetermined. TRBV23-1 falls under the ORF class, with uncertain function. The CDR3 consists of 15 residues. CDR3 protein: CVSSQSAPSTDTQYF. As DNA, the CDR3 is TGCGTCAGCAGTCAATCGGCTCCAAGCACAGATACGCAGTATTTT.

The gene calls are TRBV5-1 and TRBJ2-2; D gene uncertain. CDR1 and CDR2 (germline): SGHRS, YFSETQ. This CDR3 contains 14 residues. Trimming pared 0 bases from V and 7 bases from J, leaving 10 bases between. CDR3 protein: CASSLAVSGGELFF. Written as DNA, the CDR3 is TGCGCCAGCAGCTTGGCGGTTTCGGGCGGGGAGCTGTTTTTT.

The rearrangement uses TRBV9 and TRBJ1-4; the match to TRBD1 covers 9 bases. The CDR3 runs to 15 residues. With 4 bases clipped from V and 8 bases from J, the junction kept 9 bases outside the gene matches. Germline loops: CDR1 SGDLS, CDR2 YYNGEE. Written as DNA, the CDR3 is TGTGCCAGCAGCCTTTGGACAGGGGACGGCGAAAAACTGTTTTTT. Its translation: CASSLWTGDGEKLFF.

This chain connects TRBV4-1 to TRBJ2-1; TRBD2 aligns across 12 bases. Unmatched junction bases numbered 21, after V lost 3 bases and J lost 9 bases. This CDR3 has 20 residues. Germline V gene lookup returns CDR1 MGHRA and CDR2 YSYEKL. The CDR3 DNA is TGCGCCAGCAGCCACAAAGATTGGTCTGAGGCTAGCGGGAGGGCCGGTGAGCAGTTCTTC. This sequence encodes CASSHKDWSEASGRAGEQFF.